The clone carrying this T cell receptor beta chain was detected many times. The target antigen is unknown. Germline V lookup: CDR1 SGHKS, CDR2 YYEKEE (reference sequence). The CDR3 spans 16 residues. V lost 2 bases and J lost 8, with 20 bases in between. With template switching, a universal primer site was added, and the cDNA carried unique molecular identifiers. TCRdb itself ran the 5' RACE reads through MiXCR, one entry per CDR3 protein. The table lists hundreds of thousands of distinct CDR3 sequences, 21% of them singletons, with about 4.5% in the top ten. These data belong to a study of identical twins. Study-level findings and limits: Excess low generation probability was seen in twin-shared out-of-frame alpha sequences. Surplus twin overlap in beta out-of-frame sequences was less pronounced.

Separately, the same data were catalogued under a study of T cells expressing NK-cell markers. From that study: The leading position in the CD3+CD56-NKG2C+ fraction of a few donors also went to these clonotypes.

This TCR came from a woman in her late teens or twenties in good health. The chain is built from TRBV5-5 and TRBJ2-1; weak D call: TRBD1 (6 bases). The material sequenced was PBMCs. This CDR3 is CASSFDAGGLGYEQFF. Here the CDR3 DNA reads TGTGCCAGCAGCTTTGATGCTGGGGGCCTAGGCTATGAGCAGTTCTTC.